This T cell receptor (beta chain) was identified in a study of T cells after yellow fever vaccination. For the study at large: With SMART-Seq v4 Ultra Low Input, the fractions containing low cell numbers were prepared.

Study findings and constraints: The study noted that FACS-sorted repertoires could contain abundant clonotypes contaminating from the bulk population. After the booster, 95% to 98% of CD4 and more than 85% of CD8 primary-response clones were re-detected.

A remark on this clonotype: The antigen is not known.

Losses at the gene ends were 9 bases for V and 4 bases for J; bases not matched to a gene: 4. CDR3 size: 12 residues. Synthesis of TCR cDNA relied on 5'RACE template switching, which attached a universal primer site and UMIs. TCRdb reanalysed the 5' RACE reads using MiXCR and keeps one entry per CDR3 protein. The data hold roughly 160,000 distinct CDR3 sequences, with about 7% observed a single time. The specimen comprised CD4+ T cells sorted from PBMCs, sampled less than 6 days after the first yellow fever vaccination. The chain couples TRBV12-3 or TRBV12-4 to TRBJ1-1; 8 nucleotides agree with TRBD1. The source of this sequence is a man aged 18 to 29 who received the YFV17D yellow fever vaccine. Written as DNA, the CDR3 is TGTGCCAGTAGGACAGGGCCCACTGAAGCTTTCTTT. As protein: CASRTGPTEAFF.